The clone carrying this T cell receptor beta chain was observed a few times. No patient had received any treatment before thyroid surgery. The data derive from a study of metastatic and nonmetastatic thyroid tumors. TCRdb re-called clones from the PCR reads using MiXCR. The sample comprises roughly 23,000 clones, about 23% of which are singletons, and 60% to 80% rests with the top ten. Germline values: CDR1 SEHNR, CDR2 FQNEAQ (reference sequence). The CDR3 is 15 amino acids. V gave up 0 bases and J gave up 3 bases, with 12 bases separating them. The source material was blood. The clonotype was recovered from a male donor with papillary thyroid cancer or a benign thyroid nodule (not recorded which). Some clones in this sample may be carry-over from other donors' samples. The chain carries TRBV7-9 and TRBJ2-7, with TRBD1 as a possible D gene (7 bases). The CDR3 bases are TGTGCCAGCAGCTTAGCGGAGGGGGCGTACTACGAGCAGTACTTC. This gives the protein CASSLAEGAYYEQYF.